This T cell receptor beta chain was found in a study of monozygotic twins with inflammatory bowel disease. Study findings and constraints: Distinction of different T cell subtypes was not possible.

There are 14 residues in the CDR3. Germline V lookup: CDR1 GTSNPN, CDR2 SVGIG (reference sequence). About this clonotype itself: Its antigen is undetermined.

Whole blood supplied total RNA, and T cells were not sorted. Using TCRalpha and TCRbeta cDNA, the researchers carried out two nested PCRs that lasted around 15 and 9 cycles. Reprocessing the 5' RACE reads, TCRdb reports a single entry for every CDR3 protein and omits DNA. Seen in this sample are 400,000 to 500,000 distinct CDR3 sequences; the ten most common clones hold approximately 2.3%. The clonotype originates from a human donor with ulcerative colitis or Crohn's disease, or a healthy co-twin of an affected twin (not recorded which). What was sequenced was blood. The chain links TRBV30 to TRBJ2-7. CDR3 sequence: CAWSVGSASYEQYF.